This is a list of T cell receptor beta chains from one sample in a study of blood T cell repertoires in COVID-19. TCRdb's copy holds only in-frame clones and misses some; the assay was immunoSEQ multiplex PCR. The sample contains about 73,000 clones, about 82% of which appear only once. Sample: peripheral blood. The receptors shown here come from an older woman with acute or convalescent COVID-19. The CDR3 runs from the conserved cysteine through the conserved F or W. Each record gives: V gene, clone size, D gene, J gene, CDR3 DNA, CDR3 protein. D genes are given only for firm matches. Where a row states a size, it is once, few, many or the class of an expanded clone; other rows omit it.

TRBV6-2/TRBV6-3	-	-	TRBJ1-3	TGTGCCAGCAGTTACCGCCGGGAAAGCTCTGGAAACACCATATATTTT	CASSYRRESSGNTIYF
TRBV20-1	few	-	TRBJ1-2	TGCAGTGCCAGGTTTGGCTATGGCTACACCTTC	CSARFGYGYTF
TRBV3-1/TRBV3-2	-	-	TRBJ2-5	TGTGCCAGCGGCCGGGCCCCCATGGAGACCCAGTACTTC	CASGRAPMETQYF
TRBV18	few	TRBD2	TRBJ2-5	TGTGCCAGCTCACCTGGTAGCGGGGTAACCCAAGAGACCCAGTACTTC	CASSPGSGVTQETQYF
TRBV9	few	TRBD2	TRBJ2-1	TGTGCCAGCAGCGTAGGGCTAGCGGGAGGCAGGGGGAGCTCCTACAATGAGCAGTTCTTC	CASSVGLAGGRGSSYNEQFF
TRBV11-2	-	-	TRBJ2-1	TGTGCCAGCAGCTTTTATCTAGCAATGTCCTACAATGAGCAGTTCTTC	CASSFYLAMSYNEQFF
TRBV14	once	TRBD1	TRBJ1-1	TGTGCCAGCAGCCAGGATAGACAGGGTCGGACTGAAGCTTTCTTT	CASSQDRQGRTEAFF
TRBV7-9	-	TRBD2	TRBJ2-3	TGTGCCAGCAGCTTAAGGCCGGGAGGGGGTTCAGATACGCAGTATTTT	CASSLRPGGGSDTQYF
TRBV5-6	once	TRBD1	TRBJ2-1	TGTGCCAGCAGCTGGGACAGGGAGGGTGAGCAGTTCTTC	CASSWDREGEQFF
TRBV12-3/TRBV12-4	-	-	TRBJ1-2	TGTGCCAGCAGTTCCCGGAGGGGTGGCTACACCTTC	CASSSRRGGYTF
TRBV11-2	once	TRBD2	TRBJ2-5	TGTGCCAGCAGCTACCTCGGGGGGGAGACCCAGTACTTC	CASSYLGGETQYF
TRBV30	-	TRBD1	TRBJ1-3	TGTGCCTGGAGTGGCGGACAGGGGTTGGGAAACACCATATATTTT	CAWSGGQGLGNTIYF
TRBV24-1	-	TRBD1	TRBJ2-3	TGTGCCACCAGTAACAGGGGGCAGAGCACAGATACGCAGTATTTT	CATSNRGQSTDTQYF
TRBV7-8	-	-	TRBJ1-1	TGTGCCAGCAGCTTAGCGCGGGGGGACACTGAAGCTTTCTTT	CASSLARGDTEAFF
TRBV28	-	TRBD1	TRBJ1-1	TGTGCCAGCAGAGCGAACAGGGGAGGAGGCACTGAAGCTTTCTTT	CASRANRGGGTEAFF
TRBV6-5	-	TRBD1	TRBJ1-6	TGTGCCAGCAGAAAGACCGGGACAGGGGACTCACCCCTCCACTTT	CASRKTGTGDSPLHF
TRBV5-1	-	TRBD1	TRBJ1-5	TGCGCCAGCAGCGCCATGACAGGGGTAGGGAATCAGCCCCAGCATTTT	CASSAMTGVGNQPQHF
TRBV27	-	-	TRBJ1-6	TGTGCCAGCAGTTTATCGATTGCACGGTTTAATTCACCCCTCCACTTT	CASSLSIARFNSPLHF
TRBV27	-	TRBD1	TRBJ1-3	TGTGCCAGCAGCCCCAGGCCCCCCGGACAGGGGGGCTCTGGAAACACCATATATTTT	CASSPRPPGQGGSGNTIYF
TRBV9	-	TRBD1	TRBJ2-3	TGTGCCAGCAGCTTCGGACAGGGGGCGAATACAGATACGCAGTATTTT	CASSFGQGANTDTQYF
TRBV28	-	TRBD2	TRBJ2-3	TGTGCCAGCAGTACACCTAGCGGGGGGGCAATAGATACGCAGTATTTT	CASSTPSGGAIDTQYF
TRBV30	-	-	TRBJ2-3	TGTGCCTGGAGTGTATCGGTTCGCACAGATACGCAGTATTTT	CAWSVSVRTDTQYF
TRBV5-1	-	TRBD2	TRBJ2-1	TGCGCCAGCAGCTTGGTACCTAGCGGGAGTAATGAGCAGTTCTTC	CASSLVPSGSNEQFF
TRBV12-5	once	-	TRBJ2-4	TGTGCTAGTGGTTTGGTACAGGCAGGAGCGAACATTCAGTACTTC	CASGLVQAGANIQYF
TRBV28	-	-	TRBJ1-2	TGTGCCAGCAGTTCAGACGGATTCATGGGGCATGGCTACACCTTC	CASSSDGFMGHGYTF
TRBV5-1	-	-	TRBJ1-1	TGCGCCAGCAGCCCACTACAGGGTTCAAACACTGAAGCTTTCTTT	CASSPLQGSNTEAFF
TRBV3-1/TRBV3-2	-	-	TRBJ2-5	TGTGCCAGCAGCCAGCCCCAGCCCGGGGGTCGGGAGACCCAGTACTTC	CASSQPQPGGRETQYF
TRBV4-2	once	TRBD1	TRBJ1-1	TGTGCCAGCAGCCAATCCGGGACAGAGAACACTGAAGCTTTCTTT	CASSQSGTENTEAFF
TRBV3-1/TRBV3-2	-	-	TRBJ2-1	TGTGCCAGCAGCCCCGCCGGGGGTCGCGGTGAGCAGTTCTTC	CASSPAGGRGEQFF
TRBV4-1	-	-	TRBJ1-2	TGCGCCAGCAGCCAAGTTTTGTTGCGGGCTGGCTACACCTTC	CASSQVLLRAGYTF
TRBV19	-	-	TRBJ1-5	TGTGCCAGTACGTCGGTGTATCGTACCAGCAATCAGCCCCAGCATTTT	CASTSVYRTSNQPQHF
TRBV30	few	-	TRBJ1-4	TGTGCCTGGAGCAGGGGCCAAAATGAAAAACTGTTTTTT	CAWSRGQNEKLFF
TRBV18	-	TRBD1	TRBJ1-5	TGTGCCAGCTCACCAGGACAGGGGGGCAATCAGCCCCAGCATTTT	CASSPGQGGNQPQHF
TRBV6-5	-	TRBD1	TRBJ1-1	TGTGCCAGCAGTTACGGCAGGGGGAGGACTGAAGCTTTCTTT	CASSYGRGRTEAFF
TRBV29-1	few	-	TRBJ2-1	TGCAGCGTCGGGAGTCAGAACCGGGGGAATGAGCAGTTCTTC	CSVGSQNRGNEQFF
TRBV5-1	-	TRBD1	TRBJ1-2	TGCGCCAGCAGCCGGACAGGGGCGAGAGGCTACACCTTC	CASSRTGARGYTF
TRBV5-4	few	-	TRBJ2-7	TGTGCCAGCAGCCCCCGGACAGCGGTGAGAGACGAGCAGTACTTC	CASSPRTAVRDEQYF
TRBV12-3/TRBV12-4	-	TRBD1	TRBJ1-1	TGTGCCAGCAGAAACAGGGGGCCCACTGAAGCTTTCTTT	CASRNRGPTEAFF
TRBV3-1/TRBV3-2	-	TRBD2	TRBJ2-3	TGTGCCAGCAGTACTAGCGGGGGGCGGGTTACGCAGTATTTT	CASSTSGGRVTQYF
TRBV9	-	TRBD1	TRBJ1-1	TGTGCCAGCAGCTTACGGGACAGGGGGCGGGGGAGCACTGAAGCTTTCTTT	CASSLRDRGRGSTEAFF
TRBV5-1	-	-	TRBJ1-2	TGCGCCAGCAGCTTAAGGGGGATAGAAAACTATGGCTACACCTTC	CASSLRGIENYGYTF
TRBV5-6	-	-	TRBJ1-1	TGTGCCAGCAGCCCTCAGGGGAACACTGAAGCTTTCTTT	CASSPQGNTEAFF
TRBV7-3	-	-	TRBJ2-5	TGTGCCAGCAGCCCGCTAGGAGGTCAAGAGACCCAGTACTTC	CASSPLGGQETQYF
TRBV5-6	-	TRBD1	TRBJ1-6	TGTGCCAGCACCTCACAGGGGCTCTATAATTCACCCCTCCACTTT	CASTSQGLYNSPLHF
TRBV5-8	-	TRBD2	TRBJ2-1	TGTGCCAGCACCAAGGGACTAGTGGGTAATGAGCAGTTCTTC	CASTKGLVGNEQFF
TRBV2	-	-	TRBJ2-7	TGTGCCAGCAGTGAACAGGGATACTCCTACGAGCAGTACTTC	CASSEQGYSYEQYF
TRBV10-3	-	-	TRBJ2-1	TGTGCCATCAGTGATGGTGGGGGGGGCCTGGATGAGCAGTTCTTC	CAISDGGGGLDEQFF
TRBV20-1	-	-	TRBJ1-5	TGCAGTGCTAGTTCAGGGAGGGGCAATCAGCCCCAGCATTTT	CSASSGRGNQPQHF
TRBV6-6	-	-	TRBJ1-4	TGTGCCAGCAAACTAACAGGCAGCGAAAAACTGTTTTTT	CASKLTGSEKLFF
TRBV6-5	-	-	TRBJ2-1	TGTGCCAGCAGTTACGGAGGGGGCGGGGATGAGCAGTTCTTC	CASSYGGGGDEQFF
TRBV9	-	-	TRBJ2-1	TGTGCCAGCAGCGTAGAGGGCGGGAACTACAATGAGCAGTTCTTC	CASSVEGGNYNEQFF
TRBV25-1	-	-	TRBJ1-2	TGTGCCAGCAACGAGGGTAGTGCTGGCTACACCTTC	CASNEGSAGYTF
TRBV10-3	-	-	TRBJ1-4	TGTGCCATCAGTGAGTCGCAGGGAACTGTGGAAAAACTGTTTTTT	CAISESQGTVEKLFF
TRBV10-3	-	TRBD2	TRBJ2-3	TGTGCCATCATGACTAGCGGGGAAGATACGCAGTATTTT	CAIMTSGEDTQYF
TRBV6-5	-	-	TRBJ2-4	TGTGCCAGCAGTTTTCAGGGGGGTGAGGGAAACATTCAGTACTTC	CASSFQGGEGNIQYF
TRBV3-1/TRBV3-2	-	TRBD1	TRBJ1-5	TGTGCCAGCAGCCCGTGGACAGGGGAGGAGCCCCAGCATTTT	CASSPWTGEEPQHF
TRBV28	-	-	TRBJ1-1	TGTGCCAGCAGTATACCGGGACCCGGGGGGCATGAAGCTTTCTTT	CASSIPGPGGHEAFF
TRBV7-6	-	TRBD1	TRBJ2-7	TGTGCCAGCAGCTTGACCTCGACAGGGGGTTACGAGCAGTACTTC	CASSLTSTGGYEQYF
TRBV7-2	-	-	TRBJ2-5	TGTGCCAGCAGCTACCGAGGACAAGTCGCGGGGGAGACCCAGTACTTC	CASSYRGQVAGETQYF
TRBV24-1	-	TRBD2	TRBJ2-3	TGTGCCACCAGTGATCCACTAGCGGGGGGAGGTACAGATACGCAGTATTTT	CATSDPLAGGGTDTQYF